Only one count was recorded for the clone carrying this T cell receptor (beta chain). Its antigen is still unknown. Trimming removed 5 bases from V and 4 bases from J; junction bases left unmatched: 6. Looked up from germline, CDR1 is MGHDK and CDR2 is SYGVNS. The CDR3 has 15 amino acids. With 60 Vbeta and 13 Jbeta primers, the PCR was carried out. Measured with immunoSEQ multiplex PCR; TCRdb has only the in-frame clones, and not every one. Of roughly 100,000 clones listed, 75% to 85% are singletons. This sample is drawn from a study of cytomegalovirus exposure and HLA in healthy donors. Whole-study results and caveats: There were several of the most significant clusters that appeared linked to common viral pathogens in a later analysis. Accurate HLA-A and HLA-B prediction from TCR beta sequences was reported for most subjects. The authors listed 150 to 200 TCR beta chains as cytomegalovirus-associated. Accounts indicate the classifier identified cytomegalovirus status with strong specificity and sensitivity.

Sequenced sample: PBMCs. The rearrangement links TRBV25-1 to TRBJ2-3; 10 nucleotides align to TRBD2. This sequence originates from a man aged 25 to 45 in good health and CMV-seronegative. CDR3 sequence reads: CASSILAGASDTQYF. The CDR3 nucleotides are TGTGCCAGCAGTATTCTAGCGGGAGCATCAGATACGCAGTATTTT.